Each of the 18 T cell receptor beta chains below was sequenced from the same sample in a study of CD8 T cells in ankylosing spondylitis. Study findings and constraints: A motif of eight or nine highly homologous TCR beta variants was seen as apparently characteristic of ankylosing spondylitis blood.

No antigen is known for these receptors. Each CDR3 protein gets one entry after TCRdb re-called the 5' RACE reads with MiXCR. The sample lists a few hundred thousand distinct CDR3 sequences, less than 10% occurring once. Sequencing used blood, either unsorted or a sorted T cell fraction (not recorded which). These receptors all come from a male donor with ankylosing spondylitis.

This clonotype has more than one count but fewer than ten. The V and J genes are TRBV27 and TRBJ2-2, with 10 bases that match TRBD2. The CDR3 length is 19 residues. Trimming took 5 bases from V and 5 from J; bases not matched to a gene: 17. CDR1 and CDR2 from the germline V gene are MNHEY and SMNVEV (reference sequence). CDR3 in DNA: TGTGCCAGCAGTCAACGACCTGCCATAGCGGGAGGCGTAACCGGGGAGCTGTTTTTT. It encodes CASSQRPAIAGGVTGELFF.

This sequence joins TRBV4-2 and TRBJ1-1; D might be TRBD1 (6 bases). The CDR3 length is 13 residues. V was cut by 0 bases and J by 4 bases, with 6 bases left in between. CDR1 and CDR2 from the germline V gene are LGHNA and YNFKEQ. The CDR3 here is CASSQEGATEAFF. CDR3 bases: TGTGCCAGCAGCCAAGAGGGGGCCACTGAAGCTTTCTTT.

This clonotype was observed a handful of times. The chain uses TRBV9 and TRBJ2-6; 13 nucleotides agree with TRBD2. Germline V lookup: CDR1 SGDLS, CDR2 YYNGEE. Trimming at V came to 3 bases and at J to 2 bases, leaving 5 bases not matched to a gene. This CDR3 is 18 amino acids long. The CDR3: CASSARLAGGPGANVLTF. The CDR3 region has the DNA TGTGCCAGCAGCGCCCGACTAGCGGGAGGACCTGGGGCCAACGTCCTGACTTTC. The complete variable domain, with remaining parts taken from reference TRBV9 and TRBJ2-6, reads DSGVTQTPKHLITATGQRVTLRCSPRSGDLSVYWYQQSLDQGLQFLIQYYNGEERAKGNILERFSAQQFPDLHSELNLSSLELGDSALYFCASSARLAGGPGANVLTFGAGSRLTVL.

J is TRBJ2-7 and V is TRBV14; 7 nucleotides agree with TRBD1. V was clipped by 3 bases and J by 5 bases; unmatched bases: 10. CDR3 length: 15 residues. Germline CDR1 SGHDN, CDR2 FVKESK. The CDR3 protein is CASSHPTGVINEQYF. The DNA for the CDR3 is TGTGCCAGCAGCCACCCTACAGGGGTTATCAACGAGCAGTACTTC.

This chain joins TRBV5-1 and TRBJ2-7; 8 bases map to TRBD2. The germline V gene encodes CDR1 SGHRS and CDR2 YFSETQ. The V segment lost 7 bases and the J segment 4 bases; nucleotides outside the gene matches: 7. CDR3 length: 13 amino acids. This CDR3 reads CASGLAGPYEQYF. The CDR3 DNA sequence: TGCGCCAGCGGGCTAGCGGGTCCATACGAGCAGTACTTC.

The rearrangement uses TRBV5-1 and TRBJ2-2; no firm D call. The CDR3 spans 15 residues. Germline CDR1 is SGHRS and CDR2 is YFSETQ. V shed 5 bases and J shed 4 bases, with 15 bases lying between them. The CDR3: CASRTLPRSTGELFF. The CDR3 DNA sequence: TGCGCCAGCAGGACCCTTCCCCGTAGCACCGGGGAGCTGTTTTTT.

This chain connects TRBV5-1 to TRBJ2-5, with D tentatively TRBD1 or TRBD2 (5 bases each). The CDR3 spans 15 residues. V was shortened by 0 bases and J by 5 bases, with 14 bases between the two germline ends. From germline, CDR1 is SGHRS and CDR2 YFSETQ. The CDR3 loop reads CASSLEMSWGETQYF. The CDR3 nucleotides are TGCGCCAGCAGCTTGGAAATGAGTTGGGGGGAGACCCAGTACTTC.

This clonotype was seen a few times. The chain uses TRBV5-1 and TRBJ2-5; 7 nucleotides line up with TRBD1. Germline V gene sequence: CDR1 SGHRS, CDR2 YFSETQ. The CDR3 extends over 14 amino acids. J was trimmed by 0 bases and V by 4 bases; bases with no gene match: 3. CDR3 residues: CASSPDRDQETQYF. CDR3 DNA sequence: TGCGCCAGCAGCCCCGACAGGGACCAAGAGACCCAGTACTTC.

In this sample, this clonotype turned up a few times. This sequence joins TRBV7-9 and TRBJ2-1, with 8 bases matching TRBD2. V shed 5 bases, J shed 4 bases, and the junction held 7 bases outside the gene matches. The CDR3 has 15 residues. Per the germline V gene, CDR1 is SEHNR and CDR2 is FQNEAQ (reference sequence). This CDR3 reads CASSMTSANYNEQFF. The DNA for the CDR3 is TGTGCCAGCAGCATGACTAGCGCCAATTACAATGAGCAGTTCTTC.

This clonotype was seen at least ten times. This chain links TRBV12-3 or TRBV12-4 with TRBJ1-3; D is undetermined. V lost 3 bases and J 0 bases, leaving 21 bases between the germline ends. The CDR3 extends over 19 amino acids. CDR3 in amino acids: CASSLSRFGPAASGNTIYF. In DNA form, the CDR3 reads TGTGCCAGCAGTTTGAGTCGCTTCGGACCAGCAGCCTCTGGAAACACCATATATTTT.

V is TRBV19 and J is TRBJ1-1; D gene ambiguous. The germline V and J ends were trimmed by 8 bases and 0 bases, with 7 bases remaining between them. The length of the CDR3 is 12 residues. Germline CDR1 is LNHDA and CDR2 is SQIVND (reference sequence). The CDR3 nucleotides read TGTGCCAGTGGGCAGATGAACACTGAAGCTTTCTTT. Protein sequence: CASGQMNTEAFF. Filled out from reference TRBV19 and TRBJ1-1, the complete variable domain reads DGGITQSPKYLFRKEGQNVTLSCEQNLNHDAMYWYRQDPGQGLRLIYYSQIVNDFQKGDIAEGYSVSREKKESFPLTVTSAQKNPTAFYLCASGQMNTEAFFGQGTRLTVV.

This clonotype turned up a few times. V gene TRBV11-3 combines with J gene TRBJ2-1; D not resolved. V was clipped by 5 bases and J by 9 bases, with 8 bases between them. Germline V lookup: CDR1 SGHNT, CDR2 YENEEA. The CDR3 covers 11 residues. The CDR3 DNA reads TGTGCCAGCAGCGTGGCTAGTGAGCAGTTCTTC. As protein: CASSVASEQFF.

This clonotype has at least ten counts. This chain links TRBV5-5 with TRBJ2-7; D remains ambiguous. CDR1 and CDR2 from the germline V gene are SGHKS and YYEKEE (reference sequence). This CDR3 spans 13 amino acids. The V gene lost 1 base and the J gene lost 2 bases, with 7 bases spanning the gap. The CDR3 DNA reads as TGTGCCAGCAGCTTGTCCTTGACCTACGAGCAGTACTTC. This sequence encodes CASSLSLTYEQYF.

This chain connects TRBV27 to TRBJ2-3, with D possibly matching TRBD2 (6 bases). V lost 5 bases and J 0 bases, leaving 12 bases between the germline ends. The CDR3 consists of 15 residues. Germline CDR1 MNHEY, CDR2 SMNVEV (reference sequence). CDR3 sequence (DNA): TGTGCCAGCAGTCTAGGGAGGTCTAGCACAGATACGCAGTATTTT. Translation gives CASSLGRSSTDTQYF.

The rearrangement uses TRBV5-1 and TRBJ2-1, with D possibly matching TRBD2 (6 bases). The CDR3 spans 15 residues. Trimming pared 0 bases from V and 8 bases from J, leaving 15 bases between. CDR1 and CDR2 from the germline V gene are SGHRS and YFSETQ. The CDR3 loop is CASSLAGSFVDEQFF. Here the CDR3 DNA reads TGCGCCAGCAGCTTGGCCGGGAGCTTCGTCGATGAGCAGTTCTTC.

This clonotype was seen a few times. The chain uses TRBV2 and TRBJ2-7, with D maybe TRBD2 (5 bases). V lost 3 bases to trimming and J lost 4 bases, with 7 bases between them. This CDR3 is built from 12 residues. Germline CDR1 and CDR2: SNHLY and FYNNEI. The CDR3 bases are TGTGCCAGCAGTGAGGAGGTTTACGAGCAGTACTTC. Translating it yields CASSEEVYEQYF.

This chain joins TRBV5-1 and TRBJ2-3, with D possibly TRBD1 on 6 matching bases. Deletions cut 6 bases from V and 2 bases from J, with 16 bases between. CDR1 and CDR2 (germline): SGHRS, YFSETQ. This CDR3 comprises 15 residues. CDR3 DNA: TGCGCCAGCACGACGGACAGATCAGACACAGATACGCAGTATTTT. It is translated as CASTTDRSDTDTQYF. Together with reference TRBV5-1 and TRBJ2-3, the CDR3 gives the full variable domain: KAGVTQTPRYLIKTRGQQVTLSCSPISGHRSVSWYQQTPGQGLQFLFEYFSETQRNKGNFPGRFSGRQFSNSRSEMNVSTLELGDSALYLCASTTDRSDTDTQYFGPGTRLTVL.

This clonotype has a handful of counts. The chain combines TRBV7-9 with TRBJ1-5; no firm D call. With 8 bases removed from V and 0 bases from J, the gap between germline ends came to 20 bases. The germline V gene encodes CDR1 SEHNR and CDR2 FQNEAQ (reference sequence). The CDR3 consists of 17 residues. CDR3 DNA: TGTGCCAGCGGCAGAGTGGGAACGGGCGGTAGCAATCAGCCCCAGCATTTT. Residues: CASGRVGTGGSNQPQHF.